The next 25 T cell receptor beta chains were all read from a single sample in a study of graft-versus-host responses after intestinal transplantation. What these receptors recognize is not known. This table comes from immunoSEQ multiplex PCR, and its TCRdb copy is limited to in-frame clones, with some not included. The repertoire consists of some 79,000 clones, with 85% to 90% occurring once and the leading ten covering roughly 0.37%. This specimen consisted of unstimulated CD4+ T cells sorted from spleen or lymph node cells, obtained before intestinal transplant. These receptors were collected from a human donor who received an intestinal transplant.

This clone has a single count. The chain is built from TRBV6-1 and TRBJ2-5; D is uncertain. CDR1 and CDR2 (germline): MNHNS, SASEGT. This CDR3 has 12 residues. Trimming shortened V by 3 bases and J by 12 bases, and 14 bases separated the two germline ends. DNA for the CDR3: TGTGCCAGCAGTGAGCCCCCAGGTTCAGAGTACTTC. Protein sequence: CASSEPPGSEYF.

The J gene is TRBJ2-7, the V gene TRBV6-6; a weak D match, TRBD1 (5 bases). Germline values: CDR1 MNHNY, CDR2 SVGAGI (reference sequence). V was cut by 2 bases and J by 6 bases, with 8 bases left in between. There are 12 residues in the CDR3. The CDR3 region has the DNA TGTGCCAGCAGTTACAGGGGAACCGAGCAGTACTTC. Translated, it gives CASSYRGTEQYF.

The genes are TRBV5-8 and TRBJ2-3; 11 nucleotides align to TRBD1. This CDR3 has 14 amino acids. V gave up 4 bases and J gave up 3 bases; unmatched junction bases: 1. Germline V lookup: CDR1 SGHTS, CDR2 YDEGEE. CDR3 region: CASSRDRGTDTQYF. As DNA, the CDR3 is TGTGCCAGCAGCCGGGACAGGGGGACAGATACGCAGTATTTT.

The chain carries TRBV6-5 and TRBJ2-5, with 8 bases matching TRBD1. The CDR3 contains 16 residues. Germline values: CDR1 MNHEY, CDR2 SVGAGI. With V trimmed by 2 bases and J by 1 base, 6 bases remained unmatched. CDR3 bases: TGTGCCAGCAGTTACGCCTGGACAGGGACCCAAGAGACCCAGTACTTC. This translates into CASSYAWTGTQETQYF.

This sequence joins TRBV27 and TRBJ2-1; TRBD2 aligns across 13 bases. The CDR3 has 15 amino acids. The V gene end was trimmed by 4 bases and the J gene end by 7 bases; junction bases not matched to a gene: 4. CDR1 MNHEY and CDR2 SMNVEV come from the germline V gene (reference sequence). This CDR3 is CASSSGTSGKNEQFF. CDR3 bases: TGTGCCAGCAGTTCGGGGACTAGCGGGAAGAATGAGCAGTTCTTC.

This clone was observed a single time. In DNA, the CDR3 is TGCGCCAGCAGCTCGAGAAACCAAGAGACCCAGTACTTC. Translating gives CASSSRNQETQYF. V usage is TRBV5-1 and J usage is TRBJ2-5; D is unresolved. The CDR3 loop spans 13 amino acids. Looked up from germline, CDR1 is SGHRS and CDR2 is YFSETQ. V was clipped by 3 bases and J by 0 bases, with 6 bases between them.

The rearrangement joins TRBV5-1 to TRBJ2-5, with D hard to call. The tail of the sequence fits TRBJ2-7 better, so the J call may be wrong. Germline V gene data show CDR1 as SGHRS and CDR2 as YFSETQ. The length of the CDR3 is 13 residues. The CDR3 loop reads CASSLGQDYEQYF. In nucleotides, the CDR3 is TGCGCCAGCAGCTTGGGTCAGGATTACGAGCAGTACTTC.

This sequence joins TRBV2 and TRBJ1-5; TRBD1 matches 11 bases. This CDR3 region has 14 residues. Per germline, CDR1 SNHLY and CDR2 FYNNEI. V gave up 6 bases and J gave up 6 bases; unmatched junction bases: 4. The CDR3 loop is CASSGTGGGQPQHF. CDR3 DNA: TGTGCCAGCAGCGGGACAGGGGGAGGTCAGCCCCAGCATTTT.

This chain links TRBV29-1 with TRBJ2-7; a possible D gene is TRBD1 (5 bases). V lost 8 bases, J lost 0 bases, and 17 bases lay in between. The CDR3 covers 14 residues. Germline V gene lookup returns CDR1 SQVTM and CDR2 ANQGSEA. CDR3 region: CSPLRAASSYEQYF. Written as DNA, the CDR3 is TGCAGCCCCCTCAGGGCTGCTAGCTCCTACGAGCAGTACTTC.

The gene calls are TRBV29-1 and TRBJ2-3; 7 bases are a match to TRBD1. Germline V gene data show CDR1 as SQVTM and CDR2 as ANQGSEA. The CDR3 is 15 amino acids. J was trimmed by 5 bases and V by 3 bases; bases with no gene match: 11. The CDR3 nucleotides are TGCAGCGTTGATTCCCCCGTACGGACAGGAGATACGCAGTATTTT. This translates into CSVDSPVRTGDTQYF.

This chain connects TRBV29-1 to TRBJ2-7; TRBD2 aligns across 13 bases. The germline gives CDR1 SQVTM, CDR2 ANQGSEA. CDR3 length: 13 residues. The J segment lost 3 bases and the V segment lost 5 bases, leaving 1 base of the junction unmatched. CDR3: CSVRTSGGYEQYF. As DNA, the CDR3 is TGCAGCGTTAGGACTAGCGGGGGCTACGAGCAGTACTTC.

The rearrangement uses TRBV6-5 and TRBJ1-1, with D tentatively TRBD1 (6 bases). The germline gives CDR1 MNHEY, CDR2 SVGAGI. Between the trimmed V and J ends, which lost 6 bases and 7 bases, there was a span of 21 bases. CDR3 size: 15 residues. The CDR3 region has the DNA TGTGCCAGCAGAATCGTCTCCTTTCAGGGGAGTGAAGCTTTCTTT. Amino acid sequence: CASRIVSFQGSEAFF.

The CDR3 DNA reads TGTGCCAGCAGTTTACCTTGGTTCCGGACAGGGGTTAATAGCAATCAGCCCCAGCATTTT. Translation: CASSLPWFRTGVNSNQPQHF. This sequence joins TRBV28 and TRBJ1-5; 9 nucleotides align to TRBD1. V trimming: 2 bases; J trimming: 0 bases; junction bases outside the gene matches: 14. From germline, CDR1 is MDHEN and CDR2 SYDVKM. The CDR3 has 20 residues. Full variable domain (missing parts from reference TRBV28 and TRBJ1-5): DVKVTQSSRYLVKRTGEKVFLECVQDMDHENMFWYRQDPGLGLRLIYFSYDVKMKEKGDIPEGYSVSREKKERFSLILESASTNQTSMYLCASSLPWFRTGVNSNQPQHFGDGTRLSIL.

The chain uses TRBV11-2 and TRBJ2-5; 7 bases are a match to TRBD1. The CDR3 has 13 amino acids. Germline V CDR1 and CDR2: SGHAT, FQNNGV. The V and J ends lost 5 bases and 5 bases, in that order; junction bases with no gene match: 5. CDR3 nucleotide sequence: TGTGCCAGCAGCACGGGACAGCGGGAGACCCAGTACTTC. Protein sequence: CASSTGQRETQYF.

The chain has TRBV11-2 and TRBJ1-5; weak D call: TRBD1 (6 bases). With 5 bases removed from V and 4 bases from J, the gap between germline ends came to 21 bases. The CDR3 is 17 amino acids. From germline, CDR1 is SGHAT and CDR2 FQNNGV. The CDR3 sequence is CASSPEEGGGKNQPQHF. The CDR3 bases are TGTGCCAGCAGCCCAGAGGAGGGAGGGGGAAAAAATCAGCCCCAGCATTTT.

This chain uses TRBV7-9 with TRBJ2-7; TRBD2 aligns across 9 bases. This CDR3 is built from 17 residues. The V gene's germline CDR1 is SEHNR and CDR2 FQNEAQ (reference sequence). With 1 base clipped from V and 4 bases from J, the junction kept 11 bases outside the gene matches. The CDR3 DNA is TGTGCCAGCAGCTTAGGGGCTGCGGGAGGGCTTACTTACGAGCAGTACTTC. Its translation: CASSLGAAGGLTYEQYF.

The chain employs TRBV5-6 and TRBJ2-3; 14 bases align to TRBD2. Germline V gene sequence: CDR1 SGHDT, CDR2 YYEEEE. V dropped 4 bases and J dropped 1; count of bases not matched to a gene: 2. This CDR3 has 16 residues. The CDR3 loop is CASSGGLAGGTDTQYF. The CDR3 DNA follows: TGTGCCAGCAGCGGGGGACTAGCGGGGGGCACAGATACGCAGTATTTT. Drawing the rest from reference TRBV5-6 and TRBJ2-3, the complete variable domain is DAGVTQSPTHLIKTRGQQVTLRCSPKSGHDTVSWYQQALGQGPQFIFQYYEEEERQRGNFPDRFSGHQFPNYSSELNVNALLLGDSALYLCASSGGLAGGTDTQYFGPGTRLTVL.

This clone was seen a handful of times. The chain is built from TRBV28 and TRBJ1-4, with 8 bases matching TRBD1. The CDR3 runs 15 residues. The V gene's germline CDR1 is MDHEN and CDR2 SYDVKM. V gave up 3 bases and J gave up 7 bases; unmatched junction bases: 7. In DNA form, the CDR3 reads TGTGCCAGCAGTTTGGGGGGGACAGGAGCTGAAAAACTGTTTTTT. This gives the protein CASSLGGTGAEKLFF.

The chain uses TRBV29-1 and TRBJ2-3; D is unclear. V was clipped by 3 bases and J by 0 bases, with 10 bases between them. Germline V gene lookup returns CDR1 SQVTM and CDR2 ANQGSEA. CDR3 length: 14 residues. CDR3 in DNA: TGCAGCGTTGAGTACCGAGCTAGCACAGATACGCAGTATTTT. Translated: CSVEYRASTDTQYF.

The CDR3 is CASTSAGAMNTEAFF. In DNA form, the CDR3 reads TGTGCCAGTACCTCGGCAGGGGCGATGAACACTGAAGCTTTCTTT. V and J are TRBV19 and TRBJ1-1; a possible D gene is TRBD1 (6 bases). V was trimmed by 7 bases and J by 0 bases, leaving 15 bases between them. Per the germline V gene, CDR1 is LNHDA and CDR2 is SQIVND (reference sequence). This CDR3 contains 15 residues.

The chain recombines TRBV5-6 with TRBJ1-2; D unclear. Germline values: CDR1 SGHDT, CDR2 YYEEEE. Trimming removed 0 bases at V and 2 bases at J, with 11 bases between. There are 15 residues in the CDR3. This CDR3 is CASSLAGRSNYGYTF. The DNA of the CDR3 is TGTGCCAGCAGCTTGGCCGGGAGATCGAACTATGGCTACACCTTC.

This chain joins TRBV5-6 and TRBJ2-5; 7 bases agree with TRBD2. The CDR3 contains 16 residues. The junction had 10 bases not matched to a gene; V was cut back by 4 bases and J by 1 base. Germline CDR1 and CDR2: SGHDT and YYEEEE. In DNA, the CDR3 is TGTGCCAGCAGCCGGCGGCCTAGCGGTATCCAAGAGACCCAGTACTTC. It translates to CASSRRPSGIQETQYF.

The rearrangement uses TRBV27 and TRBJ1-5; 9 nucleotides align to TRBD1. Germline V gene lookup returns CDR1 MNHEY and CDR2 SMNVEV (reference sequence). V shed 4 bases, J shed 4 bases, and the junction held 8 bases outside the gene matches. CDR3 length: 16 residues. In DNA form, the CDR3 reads TGTGCCAGCAGTTCTGCCGTCGGGACAGGGAATCAGCCCCAGCATTTT. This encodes CASSSAVGTGNQPQHF.

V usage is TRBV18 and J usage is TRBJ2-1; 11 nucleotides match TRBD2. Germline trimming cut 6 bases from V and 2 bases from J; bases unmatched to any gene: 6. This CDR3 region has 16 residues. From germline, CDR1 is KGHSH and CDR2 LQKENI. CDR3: CASSPGTSGAYNEQFF. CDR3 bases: TGTGCCAGCTCGCCGGGGACTAGCGGAGCCTACAATGAGCAGTTCTTC.

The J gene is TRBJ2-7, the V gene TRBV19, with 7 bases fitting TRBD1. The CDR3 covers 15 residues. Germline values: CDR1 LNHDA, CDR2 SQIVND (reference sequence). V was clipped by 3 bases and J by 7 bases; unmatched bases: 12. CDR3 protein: CASSISMGQNGEQYF. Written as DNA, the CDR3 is TGTGCCAGTAGTATCTCGATGGGACAGAATGGGGAGCAGTACTTC.